The 8 T cell receptor beta chains given below trace back to one sample, sequenced in a study of molecular identifiers for immune sequencing clone quantification. TCRdb ran MiXCR on the PCR reads and lists one entry per CDR3 protein. The sample has around 470,000 distinct CDR3 sequences, approximately 25% seen once. Sequences were obtained from naive CD8+ T cells from blood, with Jurkat cell RNA spiked in. Subset given: FACS-sorted CD8+CD4-CCR7+CD45RA+ naive T cells. These receptors were taken from a human donor in good health. Some libraries in this study had Jurkat cell RNA spiked in.

This clonotype came up many times. The rearrangement joins TRBV12-3 or TRBV12-4 to TRBJ2-3; TRBD2 agrees at 8 bases. The CDR3 is 17 residues long. Trimming removed 4 bases from V and 2 bases from J; junction bases left unmatched: 11. The CDR3 here is CASSSSQRGRATDTQYF. DNA for the CDR3: TGTGCCAGCAGTTCATCCCAGCGGGGGAGGGCCACAGATACGCAGTATTTT.

This clonotype was counted between two and nine times. The V call is TRBV6-5, the J call TRBJ1-2, with unresolved D. The CDR3 has 15 amino acids. Trimming left V 0 bases short and J 4 bases short, with 12 bases between. Per germline, CDR1 MNHEY and CDR2 SVGAGI. The CDR3 loop reads CASSYSSTRGYGYTF. The CDR3 DNA sequence: TGTGCCAGCAGTTACTCGTCTACCCGTGGCTATGGCTACACCTTC.

Only a few counts were recorded for this clonotype. The rearrangement joins TRBV4-3 to TRBJ1-2; D is ambiguous. CDR1 and CDR2 (germline): LGHNA, YSLEER. V lost 3 bases and J 4 bases, leaving 18 bases between the germline ends. The CDR3 runs to 16 residues. CDR3 amino acids: CASSQAISAGAYGYTF. The CDR3 region has the DNA TGCGCCAGCAGCCAGGCCATTTCTGCAGGCGCCTATGGCTACACCTTC.

The chain couples TRBV27 to TRBJ2-7, with TRBD2 as a possible D gene (6 bases). Germline loops: CDR1 MNHEY, CDR2 SMNVEV (reference sequence). The CDR3 loop spans 15 amino acids. V lost 5 bases to trimming and J lost 0 bases, with 14 bases between them. CDR3 sequence: CASSPRGVTSYEQYF. CDR3 in DNA: TGTGCCAGCAGTCCCCGCGGGGTGACCTCCTACGAGCAGTACTTC.

This clonotype was observed a few times. The rearrangement links TRBV7-6 to TRBJ2-5, with D perhaps given as TRBD1 or TRBD2 (5 bases each). CDR3 length equals 15 residues. Trimming took off 4 bases at V and 0 bases at J, with 12 bases between the two ends. CDR1 is SGHVS and CDR2 is FNYEAQ in the germline V gene. The CDR3 bases are TGTGCCAGCAGCTCACCACTGGGGGACCAAGAGACCCAGTACTTC. As protein: CASSSPLGDQETQYF.

This clonotype has ten or more counts. The V gene is TRBV12-3 or TRBV12-4, the J gene TRBJ2-7; D unclear. The length of the CDR3 is 14 residues. The germline V and J ends were trimmed by 2 bases and 7 bases, with 15 bases remaining between them. This chain's CDR3 is CASSLSNSHMEQYF. Written as DNA, the CDR3 is TGTGCCAGCAGTTTAAGTAATTCCCATATGGAGCAGTACTTC.

The J gene is TRBJ2-1, the V gene TRBV11-2; 11 bases are shared with TRBD2. This CDR3 is 16 amino acids long. V dropped 0 bases and J dropped 9; count of bases not matched to a gene: 7. Germline loops: CDR1 SGHAT, CDR2 FQNNGV. CDR3 region: CASSLEGLAGGVEQFF. The CDR3 DNA reads as TGTGCCAGCAGCTTAGAAGGGCTAGCGGGAGGTGTTGAGCAGTTCTTC.

V and J are TRBV30 and TRBJ2-1; D unresolved. Trimming took 0 bases from V and 5 from J, leaving 8 bases between them. The CDR3 loop spans 13 amino acids. Germline CDR1 and CDR2: GTSNPN and SVGIG (reference sequence). For the CDR3, the DNA is TGTGCCTGGAGTGTAGACGAAGACAATGAGCAGTTCTTC. Protein product: CAWSVDEDNEQFF.